A selection of T cell receptor beta chains follows, all from one sample in a study of shared T cell receptors in the human thymus. Produced via immunoSEQ multiplex PCR; TCRdb's table is partial and in-frame only. The data contain 640,000 or so clones, around 87% of them singletons. The same sample was also studied in work on human thymus T cells.

Sequencing input: thymocytes. These receptors all stem from a boy in the first two years of life with a congenital heart defect. Each CDR3 is given without its conserved first and last residue.

TRBJ1-1 | TRBV19 | ASRPDRGPTEAF
TRBJ2-7 | TRBV29-1 | SAGTSGTSEQY
TRBJ1-2 | TRBV15 | ATSRVGTADGYT
TRBJ2-7 | TRBV4-3 | ASSQGARRYEQY
TRBJ1-1 | TRBV29-1 | SVTSGTGDTEAF
TRBJ1-5 | TRBV19 | ASRDRVGNQPQH
TRBJ1-5 | TRBV6-5 | ASSYSGGNGQPQH
TRBJ2-3 | TRBV7-9 | ASSQGGVSTDTQY
TRBJ2-7 | TRBV18 | ASSPMFGGQLGEQY
TRBJ2-7 | TRBV9 | ASSVATGSSGVYEQY
TRBJ2-1 | TRBV7-9 | ASSSRGGESYNEQF
TRBJ1-1 | TRBV9 | ASSVGEQENPTEAF
TRBJ2-5 | TRBV7-2 | ASSLAGGRGETQY
TRBJ1-5 | TRBV29-1 | SVGGDSSNQPQH
TRBJ2-7 | TRBV9 | ASSSGPFSYEQY
TRBJ1-2 | TRBV5-1 | ASKGTDSFNYGYT
TRBJ2-4 | TRBV30 | AWSTGTGGMENIQY
TRBJ2-3 | TRBV19 | ASSTGGTDTQY
TRBJ2-1 | TRBV14 | ASSHYRHSSYNEQF
TRBJ1-5 | TRBV6-6 | ASSYGGAVGNQPQH
TRBJ2-3 | TRBV7-9 | ASSLESGGWADTQY
TRBJ2-4 | TRBV2 | ATRDVWNSIQY
TRBJ2-3 | TRBV13 | ASSPPDRFSTDTQY
TRBJ2-7 | TRBV9 | ASSVEEGGIPSYEQY
TRBJ1-4 | TRBV30 | AWSVPEQARLKLF
TRBJ1-2 | TRBV4-2 | ASSQNGTGRQGYT
TRBJ1-1 | TRBV7-9 | ASSLGGRARNTEAF